These 18 T cell receptor beta chains came from one sample sequenced in a study of CD8 T cells in ankylosing spondylitis. TCRdb re-called the 5' RACE reads through MiXCR, storing one row per CDR3 protein. The sample includes over 95,000 distinct CDR3 sequences, about 8.3% of them seen just once. The sequencing input was blood, either unsorted or a sorted T cell fraction (not recorded which). The receptors come from a male donor with ankylosing spondylitis or in good health (not recorded which).

The sample holds many counts of this clonotype. The chain is built from TRBV27 and TRBJ2-3; 9 bases line up with TRBD1. The CDR3 contains 14 residues. Unmatched junction bases numbered 5, after V lost 7 bases and J lost 3 bases. In germline, CDR1 is MNHEY, CDR2 SMNVEV (reference sequence). Here the CDR3 reads CASMEGQGTDTQYF. Written as DNA, the CDR3 is TGTGCCAGCATGGAGGGACAGGGAACAGATACGCAGTATTTT.

This clonotype has at least ten counts. This rearrangement joins TRBV11-2 to TRBJ2-7, with D hard to call. Germline CDR1 and CDR2: SGHAT and FQNNGV. The ends were cut back, 3 bases at V and 7 bases at J, with 16 bases in the middle. The length of the CDR3 is 14 residues. CDR3 amino acids: CASSFGQAVGEQYF. CDR3 in DNA: TGTGCCAGCAGCTTCGGCCAGGCCGTAGGTGAGCAGTACTTC.

This clonotype was counted a few times. CDR3 nucleotides: TGTGCCAGCTCACCAGGGACAGGGCTCAAAAACATTCAGTACTTC. It is translated as CASSPGTGLKNIQYF. The V call is TRBV18, the J call TRBJ2-4; 9 positions agree with TRBD1. The V gene end was trimmed by 2 bases and the J gene end by 3 bases; junction bases not matched to a gene: 2. The CDR3 length is 15 residues. Germline-derived CDR1 and CDR2 are KGHSH and LQKENI.

The chain uses TRBV10-1 and TRBJ2-2; 7 nucleotides line up with TRBD1. CDR3 length: 15 amino acids. V shed 4 bases and J 0 bases; nucleotides not matched to a gene: 2. Germline CDR1 WNHNN, CDR2 SYGVQD (reference sequence). CDR3 residues: CASSGDRANTGELFF. CDR3 DNA: TGCGCCAGCAGTGGAGACAGGGCGAACACCGGGGAGCTGTTTTTT.

Many counts were recorded for this clonotype. The rearrangement uses TRBV7-9 and TRBJ2-7; D is possibly TRBD1 or TRBD2 (6 bases each). The CDR3 extends over 11 amino acids. Between the trimmed V and J ends, which lost 9 bases and 9 bases, there was a span of 15 bases. CDR1 is SEHNR and CDR2 is FQNEAQ in the germline V gene (reference sequence). CDR3 DNA: TGTGCCAGTATGGACGGAGGGGGGCAGTACTTC. It specifies CASMDGGGQYF.

This clonotype was seen more than once but under ten times. The chain employs TRBV15 and TRBJ2-5; no clear D gene. The germline V gene encodes CDR1 LNHNV and CDR2 YYDKDF (reference sequence). With 1 base removed from V and 5 bases from J, the gap between germline ends came to 8 bases. This CDR3 is 13 amino acids long. CDR3: CATSRGSAETQYF. DNA of the CDR3: TGTGCCACCAGCAGAGGCTCGGCGGAGACCCAGTACTTC.

This clonotype was seen only a few times. The J gene is TRBJ2-3, the V gene TRBV7-6; tentative D call: TRBD2 (5 bases). This CDR3 comprises 16 residues. Per the germline V gene, CDR1 is SGHVS and CDR2 is FNYEAQ. V was pared by 4 bases and J by 2 bases, with 16 bases between. The CDR3 DNA follows: TGTGCCAGCAGCTCTCATACCGCGGGCGTCACAGATACGCAGTATTTT. Its protein product is CASSSHTAGVTDTQYF.

In its sample, this clonotype was seen many times. The chain recombines TRBV20-1 with TRBJ1-1, with 7 bases lining up with TRBD1. Germline V gene data show CDR1 as DFQATT and CDR2 as SNEGSKA (reference sequence). CDR3 length: 14 amino acids. J lost 0 bases, V lost 6 bases, and 7 bases had no gene match. The CDR3 DNA follows: TGCAGTGCCCGACAGGGCGCGATGAACACTGAAGCTTTCTTT. It yields the protein CSARQGAMNTEAFF.

This clonotype was counted many times. The rearrangement links TRBV18 to TRBJ1-4, with 9 bases identical to TRBD1. Looked up from germline, CDR1 is KGHSH and CDR2 is LQKENI. Trimming removed 3 bases from V and 7 bases from J; junction bases left unmatched: 0. There are 13 residues in the CDR3. The CDR3 DNA sequence: TGTGCCAGCTCACCGGACAGGGGTGAAAAACTGTTTTTT. It specifies CASSPDRGEKLFF.

The chain carries TRBV4-2 and TRBJ2-1; 7 bases agree with TRBD2. Trimming took 3 bases from V and 0 from J; bases not matched to a gene: 8. This CDR3 contains 17 residues. Germline values: CDR1 LGHNA, CDR2 YNFKEQ. In DNA form, the CDR3 reads TGTGCCAGCAGCCAGGCGCTAGCGGACTACTCCTACAATGAGCAGTTCTTC. It translates to CASSQALADYSYNEQFF.

In this sample, this clonotype turned up a few times. The V gene is TRBV5-1, the J gene TRBJ2-5, with 14 bases fitting TRBD2. The length of the CDR3 is 17 residues. Germline-derived CDR1 and CDR2 are SGHRS and YFSETQ. Trimming removed 4 bases from V and 4 bases from J; junction bases left unmatched: 9. CDR3: CASSAGLAGDRAETQYF. The CDR3 DNA follows: TGCGCCAGCAGCGCGGGACTAGCGGGAGATCGGGCAGAGACCCAGTACTTC.

This clonotype has ten or more counts. V and J are TRBV4-2 and TRBJ1-6; D might be TRBD1 (5 bases). CDR1 and CDR2 from the germline V gene are LGHNA and YNFKEQ. V was clipped by 2 bases and J by 6 bases, with 23 bases between them. The CDR3 spans 19 residues. The CDR3 spells CASSQTPPPDRYRNSPLHF. DNA of the CDR3: TGTGCCAGCAGCCAAACACCCCCCCCCGACAGATACCGTAATTCACCCCTCCACTTT.

This clonotype was picked up many times. V and J are TRBV6-1 and TRBJ1-2; TRBD1 agrees at 8 bases. This CDR3 is built from 14 residues. Trimming cost V 8 bases and J 3 bases; bases outside gene matches: 8. CDR1 and CDR2 from the germline V gene are MNHNS and SASEGT. In DNA, the CDR3 is TGTGCCAGCGCTGGGACAGGCGAGGACTATGGCTACACCTTC. This translates into CASAGTGEDYGYTF.

In its sample, this clonotype was seen many times. The gene calls are TRBV6-1 and TRBJ2-3, with TRBD2 matching 9 bases. Per the germline V gene, CDR1 is MNHNS and CDR2 is SASEGT. This CDR3 contains 14 residues. With 8 bases clipped from V and 2 bases from J, the junction kept 5 bases outside the gene matches. In nucleotides, the CDR3 is TGTGCCAGCGGAGCGGGGGGCTCCACAGATACGCAGTATTTT. This encodes CASGAGGSTDTQYF.

This clonotype was recorded many times. J is TRBJ2-1 and V is TRBV7-2, with 12 bases matching TRBD2. The CDR3 length is 17 residues. Germline-derived CDR1 and CDR2 are SGHTA and FQGNSA. Unmatched junction bases numbered 14, after V lost 5 bases and J lost 9 bases. CDR3 sequence reads: CASSVIPPGLAGSEQFF. The CDR3 coding sequence is TGTGCCAGCAGCGTAATACCGCCGGGACTAGCGGGCAGTGAGCAGTTCTTC.

This clonotype was counted between two and nine times. The chain links TRBV5-1 to TRBJ2-1, with 12 bases that match TRBD1. The CDR3 is 14 residues long. CDR1 SGHRS and CDR2 YFSETQ come from the germline V gene. The J segment lost 6 bases and the V segment lost 7 bases, leaving 5 bases of the junction unmatched. The CDR3 protein is CASAGQGASNEQFF. The CDR3, as DNA: TGCGCCAGCGCGGGACAGGGGGCGTCCAATGAGCAGTTCTTC.

The chain combines TRBV7-2 with TRBJ2-3; tentatively, D is TRBD2 (8 bases). CDR1 is SGHTA, CDR2 FQGNSA, per germline. The CDR3 loop spans 16 amino acids. V was clipped by 5 bases and J by 1 base, with 16 bases between them. Written as DNA, the CDR3 is TGTGCCAGCAGCCCAGCGGGGGACAGACGCACAGATACGCAGTATTTT. It specifies CASSPAGDRRTDTQYF. Full variable domain (rest looked up from reference TRBV7-2 and TRBJ2-3): GAGVSQSPSNKVTEKGKDVELRCDPISGHTALYWYRQSLGQGLEFLIYFQGNSAPDKSGLPSDRFSAERTGGSVSTLTIQRTQQEDSAVYLCASSPAGDRRTDTQYFGPGTRLTVL.

V and J are TRBV7-2 and TRBJ2-1; no firm D call. Deletions cut 5 bases from V and 2 bases from J, with 10 bases between. The germline V gene has CDR1 SGHTA and CDR2 FQGNSA. The CDR3 runs to 14 residues. CDR3 nucleotides: TGTGCCAGCAGCCAGCAGGTCGCCTACAATGAGCAGTTCTTC. This gives the protein CASSQQVAYNEQFF. The full variable domain, rest sourced from reference TRBV7-2 and TRBJ2-1, is GAGVSQSPSNKVTEKGKDVELRCDPISGHTALYWYRQSLGQGLEFLIYFQGNSAPDKSGLPSDRFSAERTGGSVSTLTIQRTQQEDSAVYLCASSQQVAYNEQFFGPGTRLTVL.